This T cell receptor beta chain was identified during a study of OX40 agonist ivuxolimab in advanced cancers. Overall study: Prior therapy, whether anti-PD-1, anti-PD-L1 or anti-CTLA-4, was allowed, and roughly 41% had some.

Findings and caveats of the study: Clonal expansion from baseline to week 6 occurred in both CD4+ and CD8+ T cells.

Notes on this clone: What it binds is not known. Other DNA sequences of this sample code for an identical CDR3.

The assay was immunoSEQ multiplex PCR, and TCRdb's table has in-frame clones only and misses some. The table records about 36,000 clones, about 80% of them present only once. The J segment lost 3 bases and the V segment lost 0 bases, leaving 6 bases of the junction unmatched. The CDR3 is made up of 16 amino acids. Per the germline V gene, CDR1 is SNHLY and CDR2 is FYNNEI. This TCR derives from an adult with an advanced solid tumor such as melanoma, head and neck, liver or kidney cancer. The chain links TRBV2 to TRBJ1-1, with 8 bases that match TRBD1. Sequencing used CD4+ or CD8+ T cells sorted from blood, obtained in a trial of the OX40 agonist ivuxolimab. CDR3 DNA: TGTGCCAGCAGTGAAGCAAGGACAGGGCTGGACACTGAAGCTTTCTTT. Protein product: CASSEARTGLDTEAFF. Supplemented by reference TRBV2 and TRBJ1-1, the full variable domain reads EPEVTQTPSHQVTQMGQEVILRCVPISNHLYFYWYRQILGQKVEFLVSFYNNEISEKSEIFDDQFSVERPDGSNFTLKIRSTKLEDSAMYFCASSEARTGLDTEAFFGQGTRLTVV.